The 17 T cell receptor beta chains reported below all come from one sample, sequenced in a study of molecular identifiers for immune sequencing clone quantification. MiXCR was run by TCRdb on the PCR reads, yielding one entry per CDR3 protein. Altogether about 100,000 distinct CDR3 sequences are present, roughly 34% being singletons, with the ten largest covering 4% to 5%. The specimen sequenced was naive CD8+ T cells from blood, with Jurkat cell RNA spiked in. Sample subset: FACS-sorted CD8+CD4-CCR7+CD45RA+ naive T cells. These receptor sequences come from a human donor in good health. Some libraries in this study had Jurkat cell RNA spiked in.

The table lists this clonotype with a few counts. The gene calls are TRBV25-1 and TRBJ2-7, with unresolved D. The germline CDR1 and CDR2 sequences are MGHDK and SYGVNS. Trimming took off 2 bases at V and 3 bases at J, with 8 bases between the two ends. This CDR3 contains 13 residues. In nucleotides, the CDR3 is TGTGCCAGCAGTGAACCTCTTGGCTACGAGCAGTACTTC. Protein: CASSEPLGYEQYF.

J is TRBJ2-3 and V is TRBV9; maybe TRBD2 (7 bases). From germline, CDR1 is SGDLS and CDR2 YYNGEE. This CDR3 spans 19 amino acids. V lost 0 bases to trimming and J lost 5 bases, with 25 bases between them. This CDR3 reads CASSVEGGVGAATEDTQYF. The CDR3 DNA reads TGTGCCAGCAGCGTAGAAGGGGGGGTAGGGGCAGCAACCGAAGATACGCAGTATTTT.

Note on this clonotype: A much larger clone differs from this one at a single base, so this may be a read error. CDR3 sequence reads: CACSPWGTRTDTQYF. The CDR3, as DNA: TGTGCCTGCAGTCCCTGGGGTACCCGCACAGATACGCAGTATTTT. The V call is TRBV28, the J call TRBJ2-3; D is undetermined. The germline CDR1 and CDR2 sequences are MDHEN and SYDVKM. This CDR3 comprises 15 residues.

The chain links TRBV19 to TRBJ1-5, with D uncertain. The germline V gene encodes CDR1 LNHDA and CDR2 SQIVND (reference sequence). The length of the CDR3 is 13 residues. Trimming took off 6 bases at V and 4 bases at J, with 10 bases between the two ends. The CDR3 region is CASSQSANQPQHF. The CDR3 DNA follows: TGTGCCAGTAGCCAGTCAGCGAATCAGCCCCAGCATTTT.

The gene calls are TRBV2 and TRBJ2-7, with unresolved D. The CDR3 is 10 amino acids. Germline V gene data show CDR1 as SNHLY and CDR2 as FYNNEI. Trimming pared 5 bases from V and 6 bases from J, leaving 5 bases between. This CDR3 reads CASSHCEQYF. The CDR3 DNA reads TGTGCCAGCAGTCATTGCGAGCAGTACTTC.

This clonotype was recorded many times. This chain joins TRBV29-1 and TRBJ2-5, with TRBD2 identical over 8 bases. The germline V gene encodes CDR1 SQVTM and CDR2 ANQGSEA. J gave up 4 bases and V 7 bases, and 5 bases lay outside the gene matches. The CDR3 runs to 12 residues. CDR3 nucleotides: TGCAGCGCGGGACTAGTTAGAGAGACCCAGTACTTC. Its protein product is CSAGLVRETQYF. Variable domain in full (rest from reference TRBV29-1 and TRBJ2-5): SAVISQKPSRDICQRGTSLTIQCQVDSQVTMMFWYRQQPGQSLTLIATANQGSEATYESGFVIDKFPISRPNLTFSTLTVSNMSPEDSSIYLCSAGLVRETQYFGPGTRLLVL.

V is TRBV6-2 or TRBV6-3 and J is TRBJ2-5; unclear D gene. CDR1 MNHEY and CDR2 SVGEGT come from the germline V gene. V was trimmed by 6 bases and J by 4 bases, leaving 9 bases between them. The CDR3 is 12 residues long. CDR3 amino acids: CASSYGPETQYF. For the CDR3, the DNA is TGTGCCAGCAGCTACGGGCCAGAGACCCAGTACTTC.

As regards this clonotype: A much larger clone lies a single base off, so this may be a read error. The chain has TRBV19 and TRBJ2-3; D ambiguous. In germline, CDR1 is LNHDA, CDR2 SQIVND (reference sequence). The length of the CDR3 is 13 residues. Trimming shortened V by 4 bases and J by 6 bases, and 11 bases separated the two germline ends. The DNA for the CDR3 is TGTGCCAGTAGTAAAAAGGCCGGGGATACGCAGTATTTT. The encoded protein is CASSKKAGDTQYF. The full variable domain, rest sourced from reference TRBV19 and TRBJ2-3, is DGGITQSPKYLFRKEGQNVTLSCEQNLNHDAMYWYRQDPGQGLRLIYYSQIVNDFQKGDIAEGYSVSREKKESFPLTVTSAQKNPTAFYLCASSKKAGDTQYFGPGTRLTVL.

For the CDR3, the DNA is TGTGCCAGCAGCTTATTGGACAGTCACTATGGCTACACCTTC. Amino acids: CASSLLDSHYGYTF. The chain employs TRBV13 and TRBJ1-2, with D tentatively TRBD1 (6 bases). Trimming removed 2 bases at V and 3 bases at J, with 10 bases between. The CDR3 is 14 residues long. Germline loops: CDR1 PRHDT, CDR2 FYEKMQ (reference sequence).

Details on this clonotype: A much larger clone sits a single nucleotide away, making a read error possible. The rearrangement links TRBV27 to TRBJ1-5, with D hard to call. Germline V gene lookup returns CDR1 MNHEY and CDR2 SMNVEV (reference sequence). Trimming pared 5 bases from V and 2 bases from J, leaving 7 bases between. The CDR3 length is 13 residues. The CDR3 DNA is TGTGCCAGCAGTAAATATGGCAATCAGCCCCAGCATTTT. This encodes CASSKYGNQPQHF.

The gene calls are TRBV7-6 and TRBJ2-5, with D tentatively TRBD2 (6 bases). The V gene's germline CDR1 is SGHVS and CDR2 FNYEAQ. The CDR3 is made up of 16 amino acids. The ends were cut back, 4 bases at V and 1 base at J, with 16 bases in the middle. CDR3 amino acids: CASSSTPRLGQETQYF. DNA of the CDR3: TGTGCCAGCAGCTCCACTCCGCGACTAGGCCAAGAGACCCAGTACTTC.

This clonotype showed up just a few times. V usage is TRBV29-1 and J usage is TRBJ2-1; 7 bases align to TRBD2. The V gene end was trimmed by 8 bases and the J gene end by 5 bases; junction bases not matched to a gene: 27. The V gene's germline CDR1 is SQVTM and CDR2 ANQGSEA. This CDR3 is built from 19 residues. CDR3 coding DNA: TGCAGCCCCCACTATCCTAGCGGTCCCATAATCGATTTCCACAATGAGCAGTTCTTC. This encodes CSPHYPSGPIIDFHNEQFF.

In this sample, this clonotype turned up once. The V and J genes are TRBV4-1 and TRBJ2-7, with no clear D. Deletions cut 3 bases from V and 3 bases from J, with 18 bases between. The CDR3 runs to 16 residues. Germline-derived CDR1 and CDR2 are MGHRA and YSYEKL. The chain's CDR3 is CASSHDGAGKDYEQYF. The CDR3 DNA reads TGCGCCAGCAGCCATGATGGAGCAGGTAAAGACTACGAGCAGTACTTC.

This clonotype was counted between two and nine times. V is TRBV11-1 and J is TRBJ2-7; D remains ambiguous. V lost 0 bases, J lost 5 bases, and 11 bases lay in between. CDR3 length equals 14 residues. The V gene's germline CDR1 is SGHAT and CDR2 FQDESV (reference sequence). The chain's CDR3 is CASSLAGSSHEQYF. In nucleotides, the CDR3 is TGTGCCAGCAGCTTAGCTGGGTCTTCCCACGAGCAGTACTTC.

Many counts were recorded for this clonotype. This chain connects TRBV13 to TRBJ1-2; D perhaps matches TRBD1 (5 bases). V lost 0 bases, J lost 4 bases, and 12 bases lay in between. The CDR3 contains 15 residues. CDR1 and CDR2 (germline): PRHDT, FYEKMQ (reference sequence). The DNA of the CDR3 is TGTGCCAGCAGCTTAGGCCGTGGGACGGTCTATGGCTACACCTTC. Translated, it gives CASSLGRGTVYGYTF. Combining the CDR3 with reference TRBV13 and TRBJ1-2 gives the whole variable domain AAGVIQSPRHLIKEKRETATLKCYPIPRHDTVYWYQQGPGQDPQFLISFYEKMQSDKGSIPDRFSAQQFSDYHSELNMSSLELGDSALYFCASSLGRGTVYGYTFGSGTRLTVV.

Details on this clonotype: A much larger clone sits a single nucleotide away, making a read error possible. V usage is TRBV29-1 and J usage is TRBJ2-3; 8 bases are shared with TRBD2. The CDR3 contains 16 residues. Germline CDR1 SQVTM, CDR2 ANQGSEA. The CDR3 DNA is TGCAGCGTTGTCGGCCCGGCGGGACTAGACACAGATACGCAGTTTTTT. Protein sequence: CSVVGPAGLDTDTQFF.

J is TRBJ2-7 and V is TRBV9; maybe TRBD1 (6 bases). Between the trimmed V and J ends, which lost 0 bases and 3 bases, there was a span of 13 bases. Germline V gene sequence: CDR1 SGDLS, CDR2 YYNGEE. The CDR3 runs to 15 residues. As DNA, the CDR3 is TGTGCCAGCAGCGTAGCGTGGGGCAGGGGCTACGAGCAGTACTTC. Its translation: CASSVAWGRGYEQYF.